Shown below are 26 T cell receptor beta chains from a single sample sequenced in a study of blood T cells in healthy people across ages. PCR was performed a second time for roughly 7 to 12 cycles using a sample-barcoded 5' primer and a J-beta primer mix. TCRdb ran MiXCR on the 5' RACE reads and lists one entry per CDR3 protein. In the table there are almost 1 million distinct CDR3 sequences, 51% of which are singletons. Sequencing used blood. All receptors derive from a woman in her fifties or sixties in good health.

This rearrangement joins TRBV20-1 to TRBJ1-5, with 7 bases lining up with TRBD1. Germline V gives CDR1 DFQATT, CDR2 SNEGSKA (reference sequence). CDR3 length: 13 amino acids. V lost 5 bases to trimming and J lost 5 bases; unmatched junction nucleotides: 6. As DNA, the CDR3 is TGCAGTGCTTTACAGGGGAGTTATCAGCCCCAGCATTTT. Translated, it gives CSALQGSYQPQHF.

The chain combines TRBV27 with TRBJ2-1; TRBD2 matches 9 bases. The CDR3 is 18 residues long. Trimming removed 2 bases from V and 6 bases from J; junction bases left unmatched: 14. Germline V CDR1 and CDR2: MNHEY, SMNVEV (reference sequence). Here the CDR3 DNA reads TGTGCCAGCAGTTTAAGTGTTGGAGTGAGCGGGGGGACCAATGAGCAGTTCTTC. Encoded protein: CASSLSVGVSGGTNEQFF.

The table lists this clonotype with a few counts. CDR3 sequence reads: CASSFATSENTGELFF. CDR3 coding DNA: TGTGCCAGCAGCTTCGCAACTAGCGAGAACACCGGGGAGCTGTTTTTT. The gene calls are TRBV7-9 and TRBJ2-2, with 7 nucleotides matching TRBD2. The V segment lost 3 bases and the J segment 1 base; nucleotides outside the gene matches: 5. CDR1 and CDR2 (germline): SEHNR, FQNEAQ (reference sequence). The CDR3 has 16 amino acids.

This clonotype was picked up one time. One junction end does not reproduce the germline sequence, and a read error may be involved. This sequence joins TRBV9 and TRBJ2-5; D is ambiguous. The CDR3 loop spans 14 amino acids. The germline V gene has CDR1 SGDLS and CDR2 YYNGEE. CDR3 residues: CASSVGNSQGTQYF. For the CDR3, the DNA is TGTGCCAGCAGCGTAGGGAATAGCCAAGGGACCCAGTACTTC.

This chain connects TRBV19 to TRBJ2-5; TRBD2 aligns across 7 bases. The germline V gene encodes CDR1 LNHDA and CDR2 SQIVND (reference sequence). J was trimmed by 2 bases and V by 7 bases; bases with no gene match: 4. The CDR3 sequence is 13 residues long. The CDR3 DNA follows: TGTGCCAGTATCGCTAGCGGTCAAGAGACCCAGTACTTC. This sequence encodes CASIASGQETQYF.

The chain couples TRBV7-9 to TRBJ2-7; 13 nucleotides match TRBD2. The end of the DNA fits TRBJ2-1 better, so the J call may be wrong. CDR1 SEHNR and CDR2 FQNEAQ come from the germline V gene (reference sequence). The CDR3 has 15 residues. In DNA form, the CDR3 reads TGTGCCAGCAGCCAAACTAGCGGGAGGGGAAATGAGCAGTTCTTC. This gives the protein CASSQTSGRGNEQFF.

This clonotype has only a few counts. The chain links TRBV5-6 to TRBJ2-3; D remains unclear. Germline CDR1 and CDR2: SGHDT and YYEEEE. V lost 0 bases and J lost 2, with 13 bases in between. The CDR3 loop spans 16 amino acids. CDR3 sequence (DNA): TGTGCCAGCAGCTTGGGTCCCGCGGATATCACAGATACGCAGTATTTT. Translating gives CASSLGPADITDTQYF.

This clonotype was detected only a few times. The chain is built from TRBV5-1 and TRBJ2-1; possible D gene TRBD2, 6 bases. CDR1 SGHRS and CDR2 YFSETQ come from the germline V gene. This CDR3 is 14 amino acids long. V gave up 4 bases and J gave up 2 bases, with 10 bases separating them. DNA of the CDR3: TGCGCCAGCAGCCTGGAGGGAACCTACAATGAGCAGTTCTTC. Protein product: CASSLEGTYNEQFF.

This chain links TRBV12-3 or TRBV12-4 with TRBJ2-1; D not certain. The CDR3 runs to 13 residues. Trimming left V 4 bases short and J 4 bases short, with 8 bases between. The CDR3: CASSSLYYNEQFF. The CDR3 DNA reads TGTGCCAGCAGTTCGCTCTATTACAATGAGCAGTTCTTC.

The V call is TRBV4-1, the J call TRBJ1-5; tentative D call: TRBD1 (6 bases). The length of the CDR3 is 14 residues. CDR1 is MGHRA, CDR2 YSYEKL, per germline. The V gene lost 6 bases and the J gene lost 3 bases, with 12 bases spanning the gap. The DNA of the CDR3 is TGCGCCAGCAGGAAACAGGGTACCAATCAGCCCCAGCATTTT. The encoded protein is CASRKQGTNQPQHF.

The chain links TRBV20-1 to TRBJ2-3, with 7 positions matching TRBD1. The CDR3 length is 15 residues. V gave up 8 bases and J gave up 2 bases; unmatched junction bases: 13. Germline loops: CDR1 DFQATT, CDR2 SNEGSKA (reference sequence). The CDR3 DNA sequence: TGCAGTCTGGCAGTGCCGGGACAGCTCACAGATACGCAGTATTTT. The encoded protein is CSLAVPGQLTDTQYF.

A word on this clonotype: The junction shows a germline mismatch at one end, possibly a read error. Here the CDR3 DNA reads TGCGCCAGCAGCCAACTAGGGAACGAGCAGTACTTC. Protein product: CASSQLGNEQYF. The rearrangement links TRBV7-2 to TRBJ2-7, with a tentative D call TRBD2 (5 bases). The CDR3 length is 12 residues. Per germline, CDR1 SGHTA and CDR2 FQGNSA.

To note about this clonotype: A much larger clone is a single base away; this may be a read error. This rearrangement joins TRBV3-1 to TRBJ2-3; D is possibly TRBD2 (6 bases). Germline V gene sequence: CDR1 LGHDT, CDR2 YNNKEL (reference sequence). CDR3 length: 14 residues. Here the CDR3 DNA reads TGTGCCAGCAGCTACGGGAGAAGCACAGCTACGCAGTATTTT. This sequence encodes CASSYGRSTATQYF.

The chain recombines TRBV27 with TRBJ1-1, with D possibly matching TRBD1 (6 bases). This CDR3 comprises 15 residues. Per germline, CDR1 MNHEY and CDR2 SMNVEV (reference sequence). The ends were cut back, 3 bases at V and 11 bases at J, with 22 bases in the middle. As DNA, the CDR3 is TGTGCCAGCAGTTTTGGTGCAGGGGCGGTAGAAAATGCTTTCTTT. Translating it yields CASSFGAGAVENAFF.

This clonotype turned up a few times. The chain is built from TRBV7-2 and TRBJ1-4, with a possible D match to TRBD1 (6 bases). The CDR3 has 14 residues. CDR1 and CDR2 (germline): SGHTA, FQGNSA. V shed 4 bases and J shed 8 bases, with 14 bases lying between them. The chain's CDR3 is CASSSTGLGEKLFF. In DNA, the CDR3 is TGTGCCAGCAGCTCAACAGGGCTCGGGGAAAAACTGTTTTTT.

This clonotype was seen only a few times. CDR3 sequence reads: CASSPRRSGSYNEQFF. The CDR3 nucleotides are TGTGCCAGCAGCCCCCGCCGTTCGGGCTCCTACAATGAGCAGTTCTTC. V and J are TRBV7-2 and TRBJ2-1; D not certain. CDR1 SGHTA and CDR2 FQGNSA come from the germline V gene. The V end was cut by 5 bases, the J end by 0 bases, with 14 bases between. CDR3 length: 16 residues.

This clonotype was recorded a few times. The chain has TRBV4-1 and TRBJ1-1; D remains unclear. V was clipped by 0 bases and J by 7 bases, with 12 bases between them. The CDR3 runs 14 residues. Per germline, CDR1 MGHRA and CDR2 YSYEKL. The CDR3 DNA sequence: TGCGCCAGCAGCCAAGAAGGCGGCGCGGGTGAAGCTTTCTTT. Amino acids: CASSQEGGAGEAFF.

This rearrangement joins TRBV4-1 to TRBJ2-2; 7 nucleotides agree with TRBD2. CDR3 length equals 14 residues. Germline lookup yields CDR1 MGHRA and CDR2 YSYEKL. Trimming cost V 2 bases and J 8 bases; bases outside gene matches: 5. CDR3 protein: CASSQTREAGELFF. The CDR3 nucleotides read TGCGCCAGCAGCCAAACCCGGGAGGCGGGGGAGCTGTTTTTT.

This chain connects TRBV18 to TRBJ2-5; D perhaps matches TRBD2 (5 bases). Germline assignment: CDR1 KGHSH and CDR2 LQKENI. Trimming left V 1 base short and J 4 bases short, with 13 bases between. The CDR3 is 15 amino acids. For the CDR3, the DNA is TGTGCCAGCTCACCACGGCTAGCACCTGGAGAGACCCAGTACTTC. It codes for CASSPRLAPGETQYF.

The V call is TRBV29-1, the J call TRBJ1-2; 10 positions agree with TRBD1. Trimming took 5 bases from V and 4 from J; bases not matched to a gene: 4. Germline V gene data show CDR1 as SQVTM and CDR2 as ANQGSEA. This CDR3 spans 13 amino acids. The CDR3 DNA reads as TGCAGCGTTTTACGGACAGGGGGCTATGGCTACACCTTC. This gives the protein CSVLRTGGYGYTF.

The rearrangement joins TRBV7-9 to TRBJ1-4; D is uncertain. The V gene's germline CDR1 is SEHNR and CDR2 FQNEAQ (reference sequence). The CDR3 has 12 residues. Trimming left V 2 bases short and J 7 bases short, with 5 bases between. The CDR3 protein is CASSLWSEKLFF. The CDR3 DNA is TGTGCCAGCAGCTTATGGTCTGAAAAACTGTTTTTT. The entire variable domain, with the rest obtained from reference TRBV7-9 and TRBJ1-4, is as follows: DTGVSQNPRHKITKRGQNVTFRCDPISEHNRLYWYRQTLGQGPEFLTYFQNEAQLEKSRLLSDRFSAERPKGSFSTLEIQRTEQGDSAMYLCASSLWSEKLFFGSGTQLSVL.

V and J are TRBV13 and TRBJ2-1; the match to TRBD1 covers 9 bases. This CDR3 has 16 amino acids. CDR1 and CDR2 (germline): PRHDT, FYEKMQ (reference sequence). After removal of 1 base from V and 3 bases from J, the junction contained 4 bases not matched to a gene. The CDR3 nucleotides read TGTGCCAGCAGCTTAGAGGGGGACAGGGTCTACAATGAGCAGTTCTTC. Amino acid sequence: CASSLEGDRVYNEQFF.

The chain has TRBV4-1 and TRBJ1-5, with TRBD1 identical over 8 bases. This CDR3 region has 14 residues. Per germline, CDR1 MGHRA and CDR2 YSYEKL. The V gene end was trimmed by 2 bases and the J gene end by 7 bases; junction bases not matched to a gene: 4. Here the CDR3 DNA reads TGCGCCAGCAGCCAATTGACAGGGGCCCAGCCCCAGCATTTT. Encoded protein: CASSQLTGAQPQHF.

This chain joins TRBV6-2 or TRBV6-3 and TRBJ2-7, with 11 bases that match TRBD2. This CDR3 spans 14 amino acids. Germline assignment: CDR1 MNHEY and CDR2 SVGEGT. With V trimmed by 6 bases and J by 6 bases, 7 bases remained unmatched. The CDR3 DNA sequence: TGTGCCAGCAGGACCATAGCGGGAGGGTGCGAGCAGTACTTC. This sequence encodes CASRTIAGGCEQYF.

This clonotype has just a few counts. This rearrangement joins TRBV7-3 to TRBJ2-1; TRBD2 matches 8 bases. Germline assignment: CDR1 SGHTA and CDR2 FQGTGA. Losses at the gene ends were 2 bases for V and 8 bases for J; bases not matched to a gene: 14. The CDR3 consists of 17 residues. CDR3: CASSLSGGSGIGYEQFF. The CDR3 DNA follows: TGTGCCAGCAGCTTATCTGGTGGTAGCGGGATAGGATATGAGCAGTTCTTC.

The gene calls are TRBV27 and TRBJ2-7; TRBD1 aligns across 9 bases. Unmatched junction bases numbered 8, after V lost 7 bases and J lost 4 bases. CDR1 is MNHEY, CDR2 SMNVEV, per germline (reference sequence). The CDR3 spans 14 residues. CDR3 in DNA: TGTGCCAGCACCCCCGGGACAGGGAATTACGAGCAGTACTTC. It specifies CASTPGTGNYEQYF.